The clone carrying this T cell receptor (beta chain) occurred once. These data belong to a study of blood T cell repertoires in COVID-19. At the level of the study: PBMCs, B-cell-depleted T cells, or T cells provided the cDNA or gDNA that made up the material.

The CDR3 sequence is 12 residues long. The V gene lost 3 bases and the J gene lost 7 bases, with 8 bases spanning the gap. The V gene's germline CDR1 is SGHRS and CDR2 YFSETQ. Some clones are missing from TCRdb's copy, which holds only in-frame ones; the method was immunoSEQ multiplex PCR. Of 260,000 or so clones detected, approximately 80% appear once; the ten largest clones hold roughly 4.7%. The V and J genes are TRBV5-1 and TRBJ2-1; D possibly corresponds to TRBD1 (5 bases). The sample comprised peripheral blood. This TCR came from a woman aged 65 to 85 with acute or convalescent COVID-19. CDR3 amino acids: CASSSGNNEQFF. The DNA of the CDR3 is TGCGCCAGCAGCTCAGGGAATAATGAGCAGTTCTTC.